The clone carrying this TCR beta chain was observed a handful of times. Its antigen is not known. The entry originates in a study of OX40 agonist ivuxolimab in advanced cancers. Study findings and constraints: CD8+ T cells (on average) carried more expanded clones than CD4+ T cells.

The table came from immunoSEQ multiplex PCR; TCRdb's copy has only in-frame clones and leaves some out. The repertoire holds 41,000 or so clones, with around 81% as singletons. Germline V gene sequence: CDR1 ENHRY, CDR2 SYGVKD. The CDR3 is 14 residues long. V was shortened by 3 bases and J by 1 base, with 10 bases between the two germline ends. The sequencing here drew on CD4+ or CD8+ T cells sorted from blood, taken in a trial of the OX40 agonist ivuxolimab. The V and J genes are TRBV10-3 and TRBJ2-7; a possible D gene is TRBD1 (5 bases). The sequence was collected from an adult with an advanced solid tumor such as melanoma, head and neck, liver or kidney cancer. The CDR3 DNA follows: TGTGCCATCAGTGACCAGCAGGGATCCTACGAGCAGTACTTC. Translated, it gives CAISDQQGSYEQYF.